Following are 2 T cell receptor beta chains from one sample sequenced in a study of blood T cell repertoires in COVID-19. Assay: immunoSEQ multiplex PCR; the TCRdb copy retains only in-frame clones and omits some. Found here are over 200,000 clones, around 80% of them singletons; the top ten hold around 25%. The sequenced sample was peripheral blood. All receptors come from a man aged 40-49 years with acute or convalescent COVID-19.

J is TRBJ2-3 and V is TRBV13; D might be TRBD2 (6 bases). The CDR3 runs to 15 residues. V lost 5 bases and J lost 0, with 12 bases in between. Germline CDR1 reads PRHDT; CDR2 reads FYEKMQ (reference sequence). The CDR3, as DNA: TGTGCCAGCAGCCCATGGGGGACTAGCACAGATACGCAGTATTTT. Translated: CASSPWGTSTDTQYF.

Here the CDR3 reads CASSSLGGLYEQYF. The CDR3 coding sequence is TGTGCCAGCAGCTCTTTGGGAGGGCTCTACGAGCAGTACTTC. V is TRBV6-6 and J is TRBJ2-7, with 7 bases that match TRBD2. Germline CDR1 and CDR2: MNHNY and SVGAGI (reference sequence). This CDR3 spans 14 amino acids. The ends lost 6 bases at V and 3 bases at J; junction bases unmatched: 8.